The 23 T cell receptor beta chains presented below share a single source sample, sequenced in a study of cytomegalovirus exposure and HLA in healthy donors. 60 Vbeta and 13 Jbeta primers were used in PCR. Produced via immunoSEQ multiplex PCR; TCRdb's table is partial and in-frame only. Of 150,000 to 250,000 clones in the sample, 70% to 90% were seen once. The sample consisted of PBMCs. The receptors originated from a woman aged 50 to 60 in good health and CMV-seronegative.

The rearrangement links TRBV14 to TRBJ2-1, with 12 bases matching TRBD2. Germline V gene lookup returns CDR1 SGHDN and CDR2 FVKESK. The junction had 11 bases not matched to a gene; V was cut back by 0 bases and J by 5 bases. The CDR3 consists of 19 residues. Here the CDR3 DNA reads TGTGCCAGCAGCCAAGAGTCCGGGGCTAGCGGGAGGGCCAACAATGAGCAGTTCTTC. It codes for CASSQESGASGRANNEQFF.

The rearrangement joins TRBV7-6 to TRBJ1-5; D is possibly TRBD1 (5 bases). This CDR3 region has 13 residues. Trimming stripped 4 bases from V and 3 bases from J, with 7 bases between. Germline V gene data show CDR1 as SGHVS and CDR2 as FNYEAQ. CDR3 in DNA: TGTGCCAGCAGCTCACAGGACAATCAGCCCCAGCATTTT. Its translation is CASSSQDNQPQHF.

With respect to this clone: Other DNA sequences of this sample code for an identical CDR3. The V and J genes are TRBV6-5 and TRBJ2-7, with 8 bases matching TRBD1. The junction had 7 bases not matched to a gene; V was cut back by 0 bases and J by 3 bases. CDR3 size: 16 residues. CDR1 MNHEY and CDR2 SVGAGI come from the germline V gene. CDR3 sequence (DNA): TGTGCCAGCAGTTACTCGTACTCAGGGGGCAACTACGAGCAGTACTTC. This codes for CASSYSYSGGNYEQYF.

With respect to this clone: This is likely a read error, given that the CDR3 carries no conserved phenylalanine or tryptophan at its end. The DNA is left out, because the CDR3 cannot be placed on it with certainty; the CDR3 is given as TCRdb lists it. The genes are TRBV5-3 and TRBJ1-2. TRBV5-3 is filed as an ORF, its function uncertain. Including both end residues, the CDR3 is 11 amino acids long. Here the CDR3 reads CARSLARRETP.

The chain is built from TRBV14 and TRBJ2-1; D is possibly TRBD2 (6 bases). Looked up from germline, CDR1 is SGHDN and CDR2 is FVKESK. The CDR3 runs to 15 residues. V shed 0 bases and J shed 7 bases, with 13 bases lying between them. This CDR3 reads CASSQDRGAGNEQFF. Written as DNA, the CDR3 is TGTGCCAGCAGCCAAGATCGCGGGGCGGGAAATGAGCAGTTCTTC.

This clone came up once. The chain uses TRBV4-3 and TRBJ2-1; 12 bases align to TRBD2. The CDR3 spans 18 residues. Germline-derived CDR1 and CDR2 are LGHNA and YSLEER. With 1 base clipped from V and 3 bases from J, the junction kept 7 bases outside the gene matches. CDR3 in DNA: TGCGCCAGCAGCCAAGTTCTTCGGACTAGCGGGGACTACAATGAGCAGTTCTTC. Translated, it gives CASSQVLRTSGDYNEQFF.

The chain recombines TRBV5-5 with TRBJ2-3, with D perhaps matching TRBD2 (6 bases). The V end was cut by 0 bases, the J end by 1 base, with 9 bases between. Germline V gene lookup returns CDR1 SGHKS and CDR2 YYEKEE (reference sequence). The CDR3 consists of 15 residues. This CDR3 is CASSLVGGGTDTQYF. As DNA, the CDR3 is TGTGCCAGCAGCTTGGTGGGAGGAGGCACAGATACGCAGTATTTT.

The chain couples TRBV5-1 to TRBJ2-7, with a tentative D call TRBD1 (5 bases). CDR1 is SGHRS, CDR2 YFSETQ, per germline. V was clipped by 4 bases and J by 7 bases, with 21 bases between them. The length of the CDR3 is 15 residues. The CDR3 coding sequence is TGCGCCAGCAGCATAAAGAAGGGGTTTGTATTGGAGCAGTACTTC. This sequence encodes CASSIKKGFVLEQYF.

The rearrangement links TRBV9 to TRBJ2-1; 11 bases fit TRBD2. Germline lookup yields CDR1 SGDLS and CDR2 YYNGEE. The CDR3 consists of 15 residues. The junction had 3 bases not matched to a gene; V was cut back by 4 bases and J by 3 bases. CDR3 sequence (DNA): TGTGCCAGCAGCCCGACTAGCGGGAACTACAATGAGCAGTTCTTC. Residues: CASSPTSGNYNEQFF.

This clone was detected a few times. CDR3 amino acids: CASSISSSGRGEQFF. In DNA form, the CDR3 reads TGTGCCAGTAGTATATCGTCTAGCGGGAGGGGTGAGCAGTTCTTC. J is TRBJ2-1 and V is TRBV19; 12 nucleotides match TRBD2. CDR1 is LNHDA, CDR2 SQIVND, per germline (reference sequence). V was clipped by 2 bases and J by 9 bases; unmatched bases: 5. The CDR3 has 15 residues.

This chain links TRBV27 with TRBJ1-4; D ambiguous. Between the trimmed V and J ends, which lost 1 base and 0 bases, there was a span of 12 bases. Per germline, CDR1 MNHEY and CDR2 SMNVEV (reference sequence). CDR3 length: 17 residues. CDR3 residues: CASSLFQDSATNEKLFF. The CDR3 DNA is TGTGCCAGCAGTTTATTTCAGGACTCTGCAACTAATGAAAAACTGTTTTTT.

The V and J genes are TRBV18 and TRBJ1-2, with D perhaps TRBD1 (5 bases). Germline V gives CDR1 KGHSH, CDR2 LQKENI. With 8 bases removed from V and 3 bases from J, the gap between germline ends came to 13 bases. The CDR3 consists of 13 residues. The CDR3 DNA follows: TGTGCCAGCGGTCAGGGTGCTGACTATGGCTACACCTTC. Its translation is CASGQGADYGYTF.

In its sample, this clone was seen once. The chain has TRBV7-2 and TRBJ1-2; 8 bases are shared with TRBD1. This CDR3 spans 14 amino acids. Per the germline V gene, CDR1 is SGHTA and CDR2 is FQGNSA. With 5 bases clipped from V and 5 bases from J, the junction kept 7 bases outside the gene matches. The CDR3: CASSTMGQVYGYTF. Written as DNA, the CDR3 is TGTGCCAGCAGCACCATGGGACAGGTTTATGGCTACACCTTC. The variable domain in full, completed from reference TRBV7-2 and TRBJ1-2, reads GAGVSQSPSNKVTEKGKDVELRCDPISGHTALYWYRQSLGQGLEFLIYFQGNSAPDKSGLPSDRFSAERTGGSVSTLTIQRTQQEDSAVYLCASSTMGQVYGYTFGSGTRLTVV.

V gene TRBV29-1 combines with J gene TRBJ2-7; D unclear. Germline V gene lookup returns CDR1 SQVTM and CDR2 ANQGSEA. The CDR3 is 12 amino acids. V lost 4 bases and J lost 4, with 11 bases in between. CDR3: CSVADSWYEQYF. The CDR3 nucleotides read TGCAGCGTTGCCGACTCCTGGTACGAGCAGTACTTC.

This clone has a single count. V and J are TRBV7-8 and TRBJ2-5; 7 positions agree with TRBD1. The DNA end lines up better with TRBJ2-7; the J call may be wrong. The CDR3 has 14 residues. Germline assignment: CDR1 SGHVS and CDR2 FQNEAQ. CDR3 in amino acids: CASSRTGRLYEQYF. The DNA for the CDR3 is TGTGCCAGCAGCCGGACAGGCCGGCTCTACGAGCAGTACTTC.

This CDR3 reads CASSPERTGGSGYTF. DNA of the CDR3: TGTGCCAGTAGTCCCGAGAGGACAGGGGGGTCTGGCTACACCTTC. The gene calls are TRBV19 and TRBJ1-2, with TRBD1 matching 10 bases. The germline gives CDR1 LNHDA, CDR2 SQIVND (reference sequence). The trim removed 5 bases at V and 7 bases at J, leaving 10 bases unmatched. CDR3 size: 15 residues. Supplemented by reference TRBV19 and TRBJ1-2, the full variable domain reads DGGITQSPKYLFRKEGQNVTLSCEQNLNHDAMYWYRQDPGQGLRLIYYSQIVNDFQKGDIAEGYSVSREKKESFPLTVTSAQKNPTAFYLCASSPERTGGSGYTFGSGTRLTVV.

This clone was observed a handful of times. CDR3 in DNA: TGCGCCAGCAGCGAGGGGACAGGGTATTCTACGCAGTATTTT. This sequence encodes CASSEGTGYSTQYF. The gene calls are TRBV5-1 and TRBJ2-3; TRBD1 aligns across 9 bases. Germline CDR1 and CDR2: SGHRS and YFSETQ. The CDR3 sequence is 14 residues long. Unmatched junction bases numbered 8, after V lost 4 bases and J lost 8 bases.

The chain employs TRBV29-1 and TRBJ2-1; maybe TRBD2 (6 bases). V dropped 5 bases and J dropped 12 bases, with 14 bases sitting between them. Germline CDR1 reads SQVTM; CDR2 reads ANQGSEA. The CDR3 extends over 11 amino acids. The CDR3 protein is CSVFTPGVQFF. The CDR3 nucleotides read TGCAGCGTTTTCACCCCGGGGGTGCAGTTCTTC.

This clone was counted only a few times. The chain carries TRBV11-3 and TRBJ2-3; 12 bases are a match to TRBD2. Trimming removed 1 base from V and 5 bases from J; junction bases left unmatched: 7. The CDR3 runs to 17 residues. In germline, CDR1 is SGHNT, CDR2 YENEEA. CDR3 amino acids: CASSLGLAGAEIDTQYF. As DNA, the CDR3 is TGTGCCAGCAGCTTAGGACTAGCGGGAGCCGAGATAGATACGCAGTATTTT.

The V and J genes are TRBV4-3 and TRBJ1-1, with 8 bases aligning to TRBD1. The germline gives CDR1 LGHNA, CDR2 YSLEER. The CDR3 is 15 residues long. V shed 5 bases, J shed 0 bases, and the junction held 5 bases outside the gene matches. The CDR3 bases are TGCGCCAGCAGCAAGCAGGGGGCGGTGAACACTGAAGCTTTCTTT. Residues: CASSKQGAVNTEAFF.

The chain joins TRBV11-2 to TRBJ2-3, with D perhaps TRBD1 (6 bases). V was shortened by 2 bases and J by 7 bases, with 13 bases between the two germline ends. Per the germline V gene, CDR1 is SGHAT and CDR2 is FQNNGV. The length of the CDR3 is 14 residues. The CDR3 coding sequence is TGTGCCAGCAGCTTATCAGGGGTATCCTATACGCAGTATTTT. Translation: CASSLSGVSYTQYF.

The rearrangement links TRBV6-5 to TRBJ2-7; tentatively, D is TRBD2 (6 bases). Germline V gene data show CDR1 as MNHEY and CDR2 as SVGAGI. Trimming shortened V by 5 bases and J by 5 bases, and 19 bases separated the two germline ends. This CDR3 has 15 residues. This CDR3 reads CASSKRLVGIDEQYF. CDR3 coding DNA: TGTGCCAGCAGTAAGAGACTAGTAGGAATCGACGAGCAGTACTTC.

This rearrangement joins TRBV4-2 to TRBJ1-5; weak D call: TRBD1 (6 bases). Germline V lookup: CDR1 LGHNA, CDR2 YNFKEQ. V shed 3 bases and J shed 9 bases, with 18 bases lying between them. This CDR3 has 15 amino acids. CDR3 nucleotide sequence: TGTGCCAGCAGCCAGGAGTGGGGGCAGGATCGGCCCCAGCATTTT. Amino acid sequence: CASSQEWGQDRPQHF.